This T cell receptor beta chain was obtained from a study of T cell clones after liver transplantation. This CDR3 is 14 amino acids long. V lost 4 bases to trimming and J lost 6 bases, with 16 bases between them. Looked up from germline, CDR1 is SEHNR and CDR2 is FQNEAQ (reference sequence). Study results and limitations: Donor-reactive sequences fell more than third party-reactive ones, suggesting partial deletion. Post-transplant time points were not standardized, so conclusions are preliminary.

Alloreactive TCRbeta sequences came from sequencing proliferating CFSE-low cells in the MLR. For this clone: Its antigen is not known.

Sequencing used immunoSEQ multiplex PCR; TCRdb keeps in-frame clones, though not all of them. The sample has thousands of clones; over 40% are singletons. Sequences were obtained from CD4+ T cells from cultured PBMCs. The chain is built from TRBV7-9 and TRBJ2-7; D may be TRBD1 or TRBD2 (5 bases each). This clonotype originated in a human patient who received a liver transplant. Some T cells could come from the graft donor. The CDR3 reads CASSYISGGSEQYF. Here the CDR3 DNA reads TGTGCCAGCAGCTATATCAGTGGGGGTAGCGAGCAGTACTTC.